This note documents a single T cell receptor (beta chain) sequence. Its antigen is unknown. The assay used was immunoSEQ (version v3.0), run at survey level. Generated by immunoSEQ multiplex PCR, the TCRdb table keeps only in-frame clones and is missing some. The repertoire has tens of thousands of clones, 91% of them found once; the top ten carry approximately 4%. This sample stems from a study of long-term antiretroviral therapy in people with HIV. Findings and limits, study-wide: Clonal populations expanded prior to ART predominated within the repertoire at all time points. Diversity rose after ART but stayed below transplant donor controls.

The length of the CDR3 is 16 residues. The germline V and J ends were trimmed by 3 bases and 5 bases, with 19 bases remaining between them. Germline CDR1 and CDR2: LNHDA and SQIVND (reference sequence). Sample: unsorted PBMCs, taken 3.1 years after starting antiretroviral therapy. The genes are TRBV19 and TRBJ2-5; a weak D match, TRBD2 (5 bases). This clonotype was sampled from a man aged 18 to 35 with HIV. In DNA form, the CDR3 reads TGTGCCAGTAGTATCTCTTCGGACTCGCCCCGGGAGACCCAGTACTTC. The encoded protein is CASSISSDSPRETQYF. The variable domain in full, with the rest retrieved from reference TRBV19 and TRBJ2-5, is DGGITQSPKYLFRKEGQNVTLSCEQNLNHDAMYWYRQDPGQGLRLIYYSQIVNDFQKGDIAEGYSVSREKKESFPLTVTSAQKNPTAFYLCASSISSDSPRETQYFGPGTRLLVL.